These 14 T cell receptor beta chains originate from one sample sequenced in a study of cytomegalovirus exposure and HLA in healthy donors. The study ran its PCR with 60 Vbeta and 13 Jbeta primers. TCRdb's copy holds only in-frame clones and misses some; the assay was immunoSEQ multiplex PCR. The table lists 200,000 to 250,000 clones, around 80% of them singletons. The sample consisted of PBMCs. The receptors derive from a man in his thirties or forties in good health and CMV-seronegative.

This clone was counted a single time. This sequence joins TRBV4-3 and TRBJ2-1, with D possibly TRBD2 on 7 matching bases. Germline-derived CDR1 and CDR2 are LGHNA and YSLEER. The CDR3 covers 15 residues. Trimming removed 0 bases from V and 4 bases from J, with 10 bases in between. CDR3 sequence reads: CASSQERGPYNEQFF. CDR3 DNA sequence: TGCGCCAGCAGCCAAGAGCGGGGGCCTTACAATGAGCAGTTCTTC.

The table lists this clone with a few counts. In DNA form, the CDR3 reads TGTGCCAGCAGCCAAGATAGGGGACAGGGTGGATCTGGAAACACCATATATTTT. It is translated as CASSQDRGQGGSGNTIYF. The chain recombines TRBV4-2 with TRBJ1-3; 9 bases are shared with TRBD1. The length of the CDR3 is 18 residues. Per germline, CDR1 LGHNA and CDR2 YNFKEQ. The V gene end was trimmed by 0 bases and the J gene end by 1 base; junction bases not matched to a gene: 7.

The rearrangement uses TRBV15 and TRBJ1-5, with no clear D. The CDR3 consists of 14 residues. V lost 4 bases and J lost 1, with 8 bases in between. Per germline, CDR1 LNHNV and CDR2 YYDKDF (reference sequence). The CDR3 sequence: CATSIEGSNQPQHF. CDR3 nucleotide sequence: TGTGCCACCAGCATTGAGGGAAGCAATCAGCCCCAGCATTTT.

The CDR3 here is CASSQEWPGANYGYTF. For the CDR3, the DNA is TGCGCCAGCAGCCAAGAATGGCCAGGGGCGAACTATGGCTACACCTTC. This chain joins TRBV4-1 and TRBJ1-2, with D perhaps TRBD1 (6 bases). The V gene's germline CDR1 is MGHRA and CDR2 YSYEKL. This CDR3 is 16 amino acids long. V was shortened by 0 bases and J by 2 bases, with 13 bases between the two germline ends.

This clone was counted a few times. The chain links TRBV7-9 to TRBJ1-1; D gene uncertain. The CDR3 spans 13 residues. Germline values: CDR1 SEHNR, CDR2 FQNEAQ (reference sequence). V was pared by 5 bases and J by 0 bases, with 7 bases between. The CDR3 reads CASSVNMNTEAFF. In DNA form, the CDR3 reads TGTGCCAGCAGCGTAAACATGAACACTGAAGCTTTCTTT.

This clone was detected only once. The sample has other DNA sequences that encode this CDR3 too. The V and J genes are TRBV7-2 and TRBJ2-2, with D possibly TRBD2 on 5 matching bases. The length of the CDR3 is 14 residues. Germline loops: CDR1 SGHTA, CDR2 FQGNSA. V was clipped by 6 bases and J by 8 bases, with 16 bases between them. The CDR3 spells CASSLKRSLGELFF. DNA for the CDR3: TGTGCCAGCAGTCTTAAGCGGTCCTTGGGGGAGCTGTTTTTT.

This chain links TRBV4-1 with TRBJ1-3, with D unresolved. Germline V CDR1 and CDR2: MGHRA, YSYEKL. The CDR3 consists of 14 residues. V lost 0 bases, J lost 5 bases, and 8 bases lay in between. This CDR3 is CASSQDGGRNTIYF. CDR3 in DNA: TGCGCCAGCAGCCAAGATGGAGGCCGAAACACCATATATTTT.

The chain employs TRBV5-4 and TRBJ1-4; 9 bases agree with TRBD1. Germline values: CDR1 SGHNT, CDR2 YYREEE (reference sequence). This CDR3 comprises 15 residues. Losses at the gene ends were 4 bases for V and 8 bases for J; bases not matched to a gene: 9. The CDR3 DNA sequence: TGTGCCAGCAGCGGTAGGACAGGGGATGGGGAAAAACTGTTTTTT. As protein: CASSGRTGDGEKLFF.

V is TRBV19 and J is TRBJ1-2, with D uncertain. The V end lost 5 bases, the J end lost 13 bases, and 20 bases lay between the germline ends. The CDR3 has 13 amino acids. Germline V gives CDR1 LNHDA, CDR2 SQIVND (reference sequence). The CDR3 sequence is CASSLGGSPHFTF. The CDR3 nucleotides are TGTGCCAGTAGTCTGGGCGGGTCCCCCCACTTCACCTTC.

The chain carries TRBV18 and TRBJ1-1; possible D gene TRBD1, 5 bases. Germline values: CDR1 KGHSH, CDR2 LQKENI. The CDR3 spans 12 residues. V dropped 6 bases and J dropped 11 bases, with 16 bases sitting between them. CDR3: CASSPRGLDAFF. The CDR3 bases are TGTGCCAGCTCCCCCCGGGGACTTGACGCTTTCTTT.

Regarding this clone: One junction end does not reproduce the germline sequence, and a read error may be involved. This chain connects TRBV6-1 to TRBJ2-6, with D possibly being TRBD1 (5 bases). CDR1 is MNHNS and CDR2 is SASEGT in the germline V gene. CDR3 size: 14 residues. CDR3 DNA: TGTGCCAGCAACTCCGTCTCTGGGGCCAGCGTCCTGACTTTC. It encodes CASNSVSGASVLTF.

The CDR3 DNA follows: TGTGCCAGCAGCTTATCAGGCCCTTTGGGCACCATATATTTT. It specifies CASSLSGPLGTIYF. The chain links TRBV7-6 to TRBJ1-3; no clear D gene. Germline V gene data show CDR1 as SGHVS and CDR2 as FNYEAQ. Trimming stripped 2 bases from V and 9 bases from J, with 14 bases between. The CDR3 extends over 14 amino acids.

This chain links TRBV5-1 with TRBJ2-7, with 8 bases lining up with TRBD1. The CDR3 covers 16 residues. Germline loops: CDR1 SGHRS, CDR2 YFSETQ. The V segment lost 1 base and the J segment 0 bases; nucleotides outside the gene matches: 6. The CDR3 DNA reads as TGCGCCAGCAGCTTGTGGGACAGGAGGAGCTCCTACGAGCAGTACTTC. Translated, it gives CASSLWDRRSSYEQYF. The complete variable domain, with remaining parts taken from reference TRBV5-1 and TRBJ2-7, reads KAGVTQTPRYLIKTRGQQVTLSCSPISGHRSVSWYQQTPGQGLQFLFEYFSETQRNKGNFPGRFSGRQFSNSRSEMNVSTLELGDSALYLCASSLWDRRSSYEQYFGPGTRLTVT.

J is TRBJ2-7 and V is TRBV28; D is possibly TRBD2 (6 bases). CDR1 and CDR2 (germline): MDHEN, SYDVKM. Trimming stripped 7 bases from V and 4 bases from J, with 17 bases between. The CDR3 is 14 residues long. This CDR3 reads CASTPISGVYEQYF. The CDR3 DNA is TGTGCCAGCACTCCCATATCGGGGGTGTACGAGCAGTACTTC. Based on the CDR3 plus reference TRBV28 and TRBJ2-7, the full variable domain is DVKVTQSSRYLVKRTGEKVFLECVQDMDHENMFWYRQDPGLGLRLIYFSYDVKMKEKGDIPEGYSVSREKKERFSLILESASTNQTSMYLCASTPISGVYEQYFGPGTRLTVT.